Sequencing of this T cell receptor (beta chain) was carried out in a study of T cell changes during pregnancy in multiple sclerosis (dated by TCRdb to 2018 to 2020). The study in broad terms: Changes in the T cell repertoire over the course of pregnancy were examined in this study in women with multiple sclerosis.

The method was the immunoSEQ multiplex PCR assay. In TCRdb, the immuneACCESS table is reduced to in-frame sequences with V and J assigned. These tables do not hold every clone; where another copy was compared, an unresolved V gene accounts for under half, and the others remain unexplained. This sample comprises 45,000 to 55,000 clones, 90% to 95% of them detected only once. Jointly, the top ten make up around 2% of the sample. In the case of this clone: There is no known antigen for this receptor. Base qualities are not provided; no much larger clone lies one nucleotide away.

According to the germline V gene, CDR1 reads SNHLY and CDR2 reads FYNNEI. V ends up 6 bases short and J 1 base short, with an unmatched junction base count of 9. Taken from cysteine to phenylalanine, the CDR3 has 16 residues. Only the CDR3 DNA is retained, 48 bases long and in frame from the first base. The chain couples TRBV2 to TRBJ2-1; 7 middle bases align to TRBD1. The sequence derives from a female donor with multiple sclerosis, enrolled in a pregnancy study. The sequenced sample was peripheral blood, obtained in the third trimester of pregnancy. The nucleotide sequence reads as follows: TGTGCCAGCAGGCCCGACTTGACAGGGTCCTACAATGAGCAGTTCTTC. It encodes CASRPDLTGSYNEQFF.